The 28 T cell receptor beta chains listed next were all sequenced from one sample in a study of memory CD4+ T cells and cytomegalovirus serostatus. The data were produced by immunoSEQ multiplex PCR, yet TCRdb's version contains in-frame clones alone and is incomplete. The profile shows 55,000 to 65,000 clones, approximately 78% of them singletons. The sort gate was single viable CD3+CD4+CD8-CD45RO+ cells for memory CD4+ T cells. Sequencing input: memory CD4+ T cells from blood. These receptors all stem from an adult in good health and CMV-seronegative.

This clone was detected only once. The gene calls are TRBV6-5 and TRBJ1-1; D might be TRBD1 (5 bases). This CDR3 has 14 amino acids. V lost 2 bases to trimming and J lost 4 bases, with 11 bases between them. Germline V gene sequence: CDR1 MNHEY, CDR2 SVGAGI. CDR3 region: CASSYKGLSTEAFF. Written as DNA, the CDR3 is TGTGCCAGCAGTTACAAGGGGTTGAGCACTGAAGCTTTCTTT.

The chain couples TRBV19 to TRBJ2-3; D is perhaps TRBD1 (6 bases). The CDR3 has 16 amino acids. V was clipped by 5 bases and J by 2 bases, with 17 bases between them. Germline V CDR1 and CDR2: LNHDA, SQIVND (reference sequence). The CDR3 nucleotides read TGTGCCAGTAGTTGGCAGGGGCACTCCGACACAGATACGCAGTATTTT. Its protein is CASSWQGHSDTDTQYF.

The J gene is TRBJ1-1, the V gene TRBV9; no definite D call. Per germline, CDR1 SGDLS and CDR2 YYNGEE. The CDR3 contains 15 residues. Trimming removed 4 bases from V and 0 bases from J, with 13 bases in between. The CDR3 coding sequence is TGTGCCAGCAGCTGGTCGAGCGACCTGAACACTGAAGCTTTCTTT. It encodes CASSWSSDLNTEAFF. Complete variable domain (other parts from reference TRBV9 and TRBJ1-1): DSGVTQTPKHLITATGQRVTLRCSPRSGDLSVYWYQQSLDQGLQFLIQYYNGEERAKGNILERFSAQQFPDLHSELNLSSLELGDSALYFCASSWSSDLNTEAFFGQGTRLTVV.

The chain carries TRBV5-4 and TRBJ1-5; possibly TRBD1 for D (6 bases). From germline, CDR1 is SGHNT and CDR2 YYREEE (reference sequence). Trimming took off 1 base at V and 6 bases at J, with 11 bases between the two ends. The CDR3 is 14 residues long. As DNA, the CDR3 is TGTGCCAGCAGCTTGAAGGGGGAGGGTCAGCCCCAGCATTTT. It is translated as CASSLKGEGQPQHF. Using reference TRBV5-4 and TRBJ1-5 for the parts outside the CDR3, the full variable domain is ETGVTQSPTHLIKTRGQQVTLRCSSQSGHNTVSWYQQALGQGPQFIFQYYREEENGRGNFPPRFSGLQFPNYSSELNVNALELDDSALYLCASSLKGEGQPQHFGDGTRLSIL.

This rearrangement joins TRBV5-6 to TRBJ1-1; no clear D. The V gene's germline CDR1 is SGHDT and CDR2 YYEEEE. The CDR3 consists of 12 residues. V was cut by 0 bases and J by 11 bases, with 11 bases left in between. The CDR3 here is CASSLVRGRAFF. The CDR3, as DNA: TGTGCCAGCAGCTTGGTAAGAGGGAGGGCTTTCTTT.

J is TRBJ2-5 and V is TRBV7-2; TRBD1 might be the D (6 bases). Per germline, CDR1 SGHTA and CDR2 FQGNSA. Trimming cost V 4 bases and J 1 base, with 10 bases left between them. The CDR3 totals 14 residues. As DNA, the CDR3 is TGTGCCAGCAGCTCCGGACAGCTCCAAGAGACCCAGTACTTC. It specifies CASSSGQLQETQYF.

The V and J genes are TRBV7-2 and TRBJ1-1; possibly TRBD1 for D (6 bases). The CDR3 is 14 amino acids. V was clipped by 9 bases and J by 4 bases, with 18 bases between them. The germline V gene has CDR1 SGHTA and CDR2 FQGNSA. CDR3: CASTLQGGVTEAFF. DNA for the CDR3: TGTGCCAGTACCTTACAGGGAGGGGTCACTGAAGCTTTCTTT.

This chain connects TRBV5-6 to TRBJ2-2; no firm D call. The CDR3 runs 17 residues. Germline values: CDR1 SGHDT, CDR2 YYEEEE. V was clipped by 3 bases and J by 4 bases, with 19 bases between them. CDR3 DNA: TGTGCCAGCAGCTGGTGGGGATCACATTATTTCACCGGGGAGCTGTTTTTT. It is translated as CASSWWGSHYFTGELFF.

The rearrangement uses TRBV6-5 and TRBJ2-7; no definite D call. Trimming removed 10 bases at V and 4 bases at J, with 11 bases between. This CDR3 has 11 residues. Germline loops: CDR1 MNHEY, CDR2 SVGAGI. CDR3 amino acids: CATKGFYEQYF. The CDR3 coding sequence is TGTGCCACCAAGGGCTTTTACGAGCAGTACTTC.

This rearrangement joins TRBV19 to TRBJ1-4; 9 nucleotides agree with TRBD1. This CDR3 has 15 amino acids. V lost 4 bases to trimming and J lost 5 bases; unmatched junction nucleotides: 5. Germline V lookup: CDR1 LNHDA, CDR2 SQIVND (reference sequence). The CDR3 here is CASSSSGTGNEKLFF. CDR3 nucleotides: TGTGCCAGTAGTAGTTCCGGGACAGGGAATGAAAAACTGTTTTTT.

This sequence joins TRBV6-1 and TRBJ2-1, with D unclear. CDR3 size: 15 residues. Deletions cut 0 bases from V and 4 bases from J, with 10 bases between. Germline V CDR1 and CDR2: MNHNS, SASEGT. DNA of the CDR3: TGTGCCAGCAGTGAAGCGGGCGCTATGTACAATGAGCAGTTCTTC. Amino acid sequence: CASSEAGAMYNEQFF.

The chain joins TRBV15 to TRBJ2-7; no reliable D call. Germline-derived CDR1 and CDR2 are LNHNV and YYDKDF (reference sequence). The CDR3 covers 14 residues. Trimming took off 2 bases at V and 5 bases at J, with 13 bases between the two ends. DNA of the CDR3: TGTGCCACCAGCAGAACCCAGGCACTTAACGAGCAGTACTTC. Its protein is CATSRTQALNEQYF.

The chain uses TRBV19 and TRBJ1-5; D unclear. Germline lookup yields CDR1 LNHDA and CDR2 SQIVND (reference sequence). This CDR3 comprises 15 residues. The V gene lost 3 bases and the J gene lost 4 bases, with 13 bases spanning the gap. This CDR3 reads CASSMSGLPNQPQHF. CDR3 coding DNA: TGTGCCAGTAGTATGTCTGGGCTACCGAATCAGCCCCAGCATTTT. Full variable domain (remainder filled in from reference TRBV19 and TRBJ1-5): DGGITQSPKYLFRKEGQNVTLSCEQNLNHDAMYWYRQDPGQGLRLIYYSQIVNDFQKGDIAEGYSVSREKKESFPLTVTSAQKNPTAFYLCASSMSGLPNQPQHFGDGTRLSIL.

This chain uses TRBV7-2 with TRBJ2-7; 15 bases are shared with TRBD2. V was pared by 5 bases and J by 2 bases, with 4 bases of the junction left unmatched. The CDR3 runs to 16 residues. Per the germline V gene, CDR1 is SGHTA and CDR2 is FQGNSA. The chain's CDR3 is CASSPGLAGGTYEQYF. The CDR3 coding sequence is TGTGCCAGCAGCCCAGGACTAGCGGGAGGGACCTACGAGCAGTACTTC. Complete variable domain (other parts from reference TRBV7-2 and TRBJ2-7): GAGVSQSPSNKVTEKGKDVELRCDPISGHTALYWYRQSLGQGLEFLIYFQGNSAPDKSGLPSDRFSAERTGGSVSTLTIQRTQQEDSAVYLCASSPGLAGGTYEQYFGPGTRLTVT.

This rearrangement joins TRBV30 to TRBJ2-7; 8 bases fit TRBD1. Germline assignment: CDR1 GTSNPN and CDR2 SVGIG (reference sequence). This CDR3 spans 13 amino acids. V dropped 6 bases and J dropped 3; count of bases not matched to a gene: 7. Written as DNA, the CDR3 is TGTGCCTGCGGGACAGGTTCGATCTACGAGCAGTACTTC. Translated: CACGTGSIYEQYF.

The chain carries TRBV6-1 and TRBJ2-7, with 8 bases fitting TRBD1. CDR1 MNHNS and CDR2 SASEGT come from the germline V gene. The V and J ends lost 1 base and 2 bases, in that order; junction bases with no gene match: 10. The CDR3 extends over 17 amino acids. CDR3 protein: CASSEVGGTGAPYEQYF. CDR3 DNA: TGTGCCAGCAGTGAAGTAGGTGGGACAGGAGCACCCTACGAGCAGTACTTC.

The chain uses TRBV14 and TRBJ1-2, with D possibly being TRBD1 (5 bases). From germline, CDR1 is SGHDN and CDR2 FVKESK. The CDR3 runs 13 residues. Trimming left V 1 base short and J 8 bases short, with 11 bases between. The CDR3 DNA follows: TGTGCCAGCAGCCAAGGTAGACAGTGGGGCTACACCTTC. This encodes CASSQGRQWGYTF.

This clone has just a few counts. The chain employs TRBV4-1 and TRBJ1-3; 8 bases fit TRBD1. Germline CDR1 and CDR2: MGHRA and YSYEKL. After removal of 0 bases from V and 4 bases from J, the junction contained 2 bases not matched to a gene. This CDR3 is built from 15 residues. The CDR3 DNA sequence: TGCGCCAGCAGCCAAGAGGACAGGGCGGGAAACACCATATATTTT. Translated, it gives CASSQEDRAGNTIYF.

This clone was seen only a few times. The chain has TRBV5-4 and TRBJ1-1; a weak D match, TRBD1 (5 bases). V was cut by 4 bases and J by 0 bases, with 10 bases left in between. Germline lookup yields CDR1 SGHNT and CDR2 YYREEE (reference sequence). This CDR3 is 14 amino acids long. CDR3 in DNA: TGTGCCAGCAGCCCAGGGACGGTGAACACTGAAGCTTTCTTT. Translated, it gives CASSPGTVNTEAFF. Full variable domain (missing parts from reference TRBV5-4 and TRBJ1-1): ETGVTQSPTHLIKTRGQQVTLRCSSQSGHNTVSWYQQALGQGPQFIFQYYREEENGRGNFPPRFSGLQFPNYSSELNVNALELDDSALYLCASSPGTVNTEAFFGQGTRLTVV.

CDR3 loop: CSVEDRSEAFF. CDR3 DNA: TGCAGCGTTGAAGATCGTAGTGAAGCTTTCTTT. The J gene is TRBJ1-1, the V gene TRBV29-1; D is uncertain. CDR3 length equals 11 residues. Germline V gene sequence: CDR1 SQVTM, CDR2 ANQGSEA. V was cut by 0 bases and J by 7 bases, with 6 bases left in between.

The V and J genes are TRBV18 and TRBJ1-1; TRBD1 matches 9 bases. Trimming at V came to 4 bases and at J to 0 bases, leaving 6 bases not matched to a gene. The CDR3 sequence is 16 residues long. Germline assignment: CDR1 KGHSH and CDR2 LQKENI. CDR3: CASSLGQGTMNTEAFF. Here the CDR3 DNA reads TGTGCCAGCTCACTAGGACAGGGGACTATGAACACTGAAGCTTTCTTT.

The gene calls are TRBV28 and TRBJ1-1, with 7 bases aligning to TRBD1. The CDR3 totals 14 residues. The V gene end was trimmed by 6 bases and the J gene end by 1 base; junction bases not matched to a gene: 5. Per germline, CDR1 MDHEN and CDR2 SYDVKM. CDR3 bases: TGTGCCAGCAGCCTAACAGGGGCGAACACTGAAGCTTTCTTT. Translation: CASSLTGANTEAFF.

J is TRBJ1-3 and V is TRBV5-1; D is ambiguous. V was shortened by 4 bases and J by 1 base, with 12 bases between the two germline ends. The CDR3 covers 15 residues. Germline V lookup: CDR1 SGHRS, CDR2 YFSETQ. The CDR3 sequence: CASSLEVGSGNTIYF. The CDR3, as DNA: TGCGCCAGCAGCCTGGAGGTTGGGTCTGGAAACACCATATATTTT.

The CDR3 nucleotides read TGTGCCAGCAGTTATGGGGAGACCCAGTACTTC. Translating it yields CASSYGETQYF. V and J are TRBV6-5 and TRBJ2-5; D gene ambiguous. Trimming left V 3 bases short and J 5 bases short, with 4 bases between. The CDR3 loop spans 11 amino acids. Germline V CDR1 and CDR2: MNHEY, SVGAGI.

This rearrangement joins TRBV29-1 to TRBJ2-1; D may match TRBD1 or TRBD2 (6 bases each). V was pared by 6 bases and J by 5 bases, with 20 bases between. Per the germline V gene, CDR1 is SQVTM and CDR2 is ANQGSEA. This CDR3 has 15 amino acids. The CDR3 protein is CSVGGLAGMDNEQFF. The CDR3 nucleotides read TGCAGCGTAGGGGGACTGGCGGGAATGGACAATGAGCAGTTCTTC.

The J gene is TRBJ2-3, the V gene TRBV14; no reliable D call. V lost 0 bases and J 10 bases, leaving 11 bases between the germline ends. The CDR3 length is 13 residues. Per germline, CDR1 SGHDN and CDR2 FVKESK. CDR3 sequence: CASSQEETSPQYF. CDR3 in DNA: TGTGCCAGCAGCCAAGAAGAGACCTCCCCGCAGTATTTT.

CDR3 loop: CASSYSRGTYNEQFF. The CDR3 DNA sequence: TGTGCCAGCAGTTACTCTCGCGGGACATACAATGAGCAGTTCTTC. The gene calls are TRBV6-5 and TRBJ2-1; D tentatively reads TRBD1 or TRBD2 (6 bases each). Germline V lookup: CDR1 MNHEY, CDR2 SVGAGI. This CDR3 contains 15 residues. The germline V and J ends were trimmed by 0 bases and 4 bases, with 10 bases remaining between them.

The chain employs TRBV27 and TRBJ2-2, with D maybe TRBD2 (6 bases). The V gene lost 2 bases and the J gene lost 4 bases, with 8 bases spanning the gap. The germline gives CDR1 MNHEY, CDR2 SMNVEV (reference sequence). The CDR3 runs to 14 residues. The CDR3 here is CASSLNSGTGELFF. The CDR3 DNA reads TGTGCCAGCAGTTTAAATAGCGGCACCGGGGAGCTGTTTTTT.